The rows below give T cell receptor beta chains drawn from one sample of a study of CDR3 diversity in severe acne. MiXCR, run by TCRdb on the PCR reads, gives a single entry per CDR3 protein. The repertoire holds 97,000 or so distinct CDR3 sequences, about half seen once, with approximately 13% in the top ten. Sequenced material: blood. The source of these receptors is a male donor with acne. Each CDR3 is given with its conserved first and last residue. The order of the fields is clone size, D gene, J gene, V gene, CDR3 DNA, CDR3 protein. D genes are given only for firm matches. The size of a clone is reported for some rows only, either as once, few or many, or as a class for expanded clones.

many	.	TRBJ2-2	TRBV29-1	TGCAGCGTGTCTGCAGGGGTAGACACCGGGGAGCTGTTTTTT	CSVSAGVDTGELFF
.	TRBD2	TRBJ2-1	TRBV10-3	TGTGCCATCAGTGAGCCCAAGGGCGGGAGGCACAATGAGCAGTTCTTC	CAISEPKGGRHNEQFF
.	.	TRBJ2-5	TRBV25-1	TGTGCCAGCAGTGGGCCCGTGGAGACCCAGTACTTC	CASSGPVETQYF
.	.	TRBJ1-6	TRBV30	TGTGTCTGGAGGCTAATGGACGATTCACCCCTCCACTTT	CVWRLMDDSPLHF
.	TRBD2	TRBJ2-7	TRBV2	TGTGCCAGAATCGGGACTAGCGGGAGTAACGAGCAGTACTTC	CARIGTSGSNEQYF
.	.	TRBJ2-3	TRBV7-6	TGTGCCAGCCCCCCAGAGGGATTAAATACGCAGTATTTT	CASPPEGLNTQYF
.	TRBD2	TRBJ2-3	TRBV2	TGTGCCTCCCTCCGAGGCGGGAGCAGCACAGATACGCAGTATTTT	CASLRGGSSTDTQYF
.	TRBD1	TRBJ2-1	TRBV19	TGTGCCAGTAGTCCAGGGGGCGTGGAGCAGTTCTTC	CASSPGGVEQFF
.	TRBD1	TRBJ2-2	TRBV25-1	TGTGCCAGCAGGGCAACCGGGACAGTGAACACCGGGGAGCTGTTTTTT	CASRATGTVNTGELFF
.	.	TRBJ2-1	TRBV24-1	TGTGCCACCAGAAGCGGGTCCTACAATGAGCAGTTCTTC	CATRSGSYNEQFF
few	.	TRBJ2-2	TRBV29-1	TGCAGCGTTGAAGATGAGCTAGGCGGGGAGCTGTTTTTT	CSVEDELGGELFF
.	.	TRBJ1-6	TRBV2	TGTGCCAGCACCCGAAATTCACCCCTCCACTTT	CASTRNSPLHF
few	TRBD1	TRBJ2-7	TRBV7-3	TGTGCCAGCAGCTTAATAGCCGGACTCCGGGACAGGGCTTACGAGCAGTACTTC	CASSLIAGLRDRAYEQYF
.	TRBD2	TRBJ2-3	TRBV6-5	TGTGCCAGCAGCCGTCGGACTAGCGGGAGGGAGAGCACAGATACGCAGTATTTT	CASSRRTSGRESTDTQYF
few	TRBD1	TRBJ2-7	TRBV20-1	TGCAGTGCTAGAGTAGGGACAGGGGGAGACGAGCAGTACTTC	CSARVGTGGDEQYF
many	TRBD2	TRBJ2-6	TRBV5-1	TGCGCCAGCACCTTGACCGGACTAGCGGCTCCTGGGGCCAACGTCCTGACTTTC	CASTLTGLAAPGANVLTF
.	.	TRBJ1-2	TRBV6-1	TGTGCCAGCAGTGATAGGAGTTCGACCAATTATGGCTACATCTTC	CASSDRSSTNYGYIF
.	TRBD2	TRBJ2-1	TRBV15	TGTGCCACAGCAGAGAGCGGGAGGGCCGCAGTTGCTAATGAGCAGTTCTTC	CATAESGRAAVANEQFF
few	TRBD1	TRBJ1-5	TRBV2	TGTGCCAGCAGTGGGGGGACAGGGACCCTCGGCAATCAGCCCCAGCATTTT	CASSGGTGTLGNQPQHF
.	.	TRBJ2-3	TRBV20-1	TGCAGTGCTAGAACGCAGTATTTT	CSARTQYF
.	.	TRBJ1-1	TRBV6-6	TGTGCCTCGGGTGAGGACGGGAAGAACACTGAAGCTTTCTTT	CASGEDGKNTEAFF
.	.	TRBJ1-1	TRBV24-1	TGTGCCACCAGTGATTCGGGGAACACTGAAGCTTTCTTT	CATSDSGNTEAFF
.	TRBD2	TRBJ2-1	TRBV18	TGTGCCAGCTCACCTTCTAGCGGGAACTCCTACAATGAGCAGTTCTTC	CASSPSSGNSYNEQFF
.	.	TRBJ1-4	TRBV29-1	TGCAGCGTTGAAATAAAAACAGGGAGGGGGGAAAAACTGTTTTTT	CSVEIKTGRGEKLFF
.	TRBD2	TRBJ2-1	TRBV11-2	TGTGCCAGCAGATTACCAACAGCGGGAGGGTTGAATGAGCAGTTCTTC	CASRLPTAGGLNEQFF
.	.	TRBJ1-1	TRBV20-1	TGCAGTGCTAGAGTTAACTTGAACACTGAAGCTTTCTTT	CSARVNLNTEAFF
.	TRBD1	TRBJ1-2	TRBV27	TGTGCCAGCAGCCAAGGACAGGGGAGACGTGGCTACACCTTC	CASSQGQGRRGYTF
few	TRBD2	TRBJ2-6	TRBV20-1	TGCAGTGCTAGAACTAGCGGGAGTATAACCGGGCTGTGCTCTGGGGCCAACGTCCTGACTTTC	CSARTSGSITGLCSGANVLTF
once	TRBD1	TRBJ2-7	TRBV20-1	TGCAGTGCCGAGACAGGGGGCGCGTTTAGTAAGCAGTACTTC	CSAETGGAFSKQYF